Presented here are 15 T cell receptor beta chains from one specimen sequenced in a study of shared clonotypes between healthy human individuals. Some clones are missing from TCRdb's copy, which holds only in-frame ones; the method was immunoSEQ multiplex PCR. The sample has 95,000 to 120,000 clones; under 70% are singletons. Sample: memory CD8+ T cells sorted from blood. Stated subset: CD45RO+ cells pooled with CCR7-negative TemRA cells. Receptor source: a woman younger than 45 in good health.

This chain joins TRBV28 and TRBJ2-2, with D unresolved. Trimming shortened V by 6 bases and J by 1 base, and 21 bases separated the two germline ends. The CDR3 contains 18 residues. Germline CDR1 is MDHEN and CDR2 is SYDVKM. The CDR3 coding sequence is TGTGCCAGCAGCCCTAACAGATTTCGGACGGGGAACACCGGGGAGCTGTTTTTT. As protein: CASSPNRFRTGNTGELFF.

The chain employs TRBV7-6 and TRBJ2-1, with 10 nucleotides matching TRBD2. This CDR3 spans 15 amino acids. V gave up 5 bases and J gave up 8 bases; unmatched junction bases: 9. The germline CDR1 and CDR2 sequences are SGHVS and FNYEAQ. CDR3: CASSRAGGPGHEQFF. In DNA form, the CDR3 reads TGTGCCAGCAGCCGAGCGGGAGGGCCTGGGCATGAGCAGTTCTTC. Using reference TRBV7-6 and TRBJ2-1 for the parts outside the CDR3, the full variable domain is GAGVSQSPRYKVTKRGQDVALRCDPISGHVSLYWYRQALGQGPEFLTYFNYEAQQDKSGLPNDRFSAERPEGSISTLTIQRTEQRDSAMYRCASSRAGGPGHEQFFGPGTRLTVL.

The genes are TRBV9 and TRBJ2-5; no firm D call. Germline loops: CDR1 SGDLS, CDR2 YYNGEE. Trimming left V 4 bases short and J 4 bases short, with 17 bases between. The CDR3 spans 15 residues. The CDR3 region has the DNA TGTGCCAGCAGCCCTCGTTGGTGGGGTCGAGAGACCCAGTACTTC. Amino acids: CASSPRWWGRETQYF.

Many counts were recorded for this clone. The V call is TRBV7-9, the J call TRBJ2-1; 9 nucleotides match TRBD2. The V and J ends lost 5 bases and 6 bases, in that order; junction bases with no gene match: 14. This CDR3 comprises 17 residues. CDR1 is SEHNR, CDR2 FQNEAQ, per germline (reference sequence). The CDR3 sequence is CASSNHQGGRGINEQFF. The DNA for the CDR3 is TGTGCCAGCAGCAACCACCAAGGCGGGAGGGGGATCAATGAGCAGTTCTTC.

This sequence joins TRBV27 and TRBJ1-5; 8 bases match TRBD1. The CDR3 spans 14 residues. J gave up 5 bases and V 3 bases, and 3 bases lay outside the gene matches. Germline V gene lookup returns CDR1 MNHEY and CDR2 SMNVEV (reference sequence). Written as DNA, the CDR3 is TGTGCCAGCAGTTTCGGACAGGGAGATCAGCCCCAGCATTTT. It specifies CASSFGQGDQPQHF.

This clone was observed a single time. This sequence joins TRBV7-2 and TRBJ1-1; TRBD1 might be the D (6 bases). Germline V gene data show CDR1 as SGHTA and CDR2 as FQGNSA. This CDR3 is built from 15 residues. V lost 5 bases to trimming and J lost 5 bases, with 18 bases between them. CDR3 nucleotides: TGTGCCAGCAGCCTGTGGGACAACCCTAGGACTGAAGCTTTCTTT. Translation: CASSLWDNPRTEAFF.

The gene calls are TRBV28 and TRBJ1-5, with TRBD1 as a possible D gene (6 bases). CDR1 and CDR2 from the germline V gene are MDHEN and SYDVKM. The CDR3 loop spans 22 amino acids. V was cut by 4 bases and J by 6 bases, with 37 bases left in between. CDR3 DNA: TGTGCCAGCAGTTCCGCAACTTTAACAAGGGGGGGGCACCCCCGGGGCCGTCAGCCCCAGCATTTT. Its translation: CASSSATLTRGGHPRGRQPQHF.

The chain uses TRBV7-2 and TRBJ2-1; the match to TRBD2 covers 12 bases. The CDR3 runs to 17 residues. Trimming took 5 bases from V and 6 from J; bases not matched to a gene: 11. The germline gives CDR1 SGHTA, CDR2 FQGNSA. The CDR3 DNA follows: TGTGCCAGCAGCCCAGCCGTGACTAGCGGGAGTTTCAATGAGCAGTTCTTC. Translation gives CASSPAVTSGSFNEQFF.

The V and J genes are TRBV25-1 and TRBJ2-5; D is uncertain. Trimming pared 7 bases from V and 5 bases from J, leaving 11 bases between. The germline CDR1 and CDR2 sequences are MGHDK and SYGVNS. This CDR3 spans 12 amino acids. Written as DNA, the CDR3 is TGTGCCAGCACTGCTGGCAGTGAGACCCAGTACTTC. It translates to CASTAGSETQYF.

The chain joins TRBV5-1 to TRBJ1-2; 9 bases are a match to TRBD1. Germline V lookup: CDR1 SGHRS, CDR2 YFSETQ. Trimming at V came to 4 bases and at J to 6 bases, leaving 13 bases not matched to a gene. The CDR3 is made up of 16 amino acids. The chain's CDR3 is CASSPVGTGNIDGYTF. The CDR3 DNA sequence: TGCGCCAGCAGCCCCGTAGGGACAGGGAATATAGATGGCTACACCTTC. The whole variable domain, filled in from reference TRBV5-1 and TRBJ1-2, reads KAGVTQTPRYLIKTRGQQVTLSCSPISGHRSVSWYQQTPGQGLQFLFEYFSETQRNKGNFPGRFSGRQFSNSRSEMNVSTLELGDSALYLCASSPVGTGNIDGYTFGSGTRLTVV.

The chain couples TRBV7-8 to TRBJ1-2; D perhaps matches TRBD1 (6 bases). This CDR3 region has 17 residues. From germline, CDR1 is SGHVS and CDR2 FQNEAQ. Trimming shortened V by 1 base and J by 1 base, and 16 bases separated the two germline ends. CDR3 sequence (DNA): TGTGCCAGCAGCTTAGAGGGGGTCAGGGCCCATAACTATGGCTACACCTTC. Translated: CASSLEGVRAHNYGYTF.

The chain combines TRBV6-6 with TRBJ1-3; a possible D gene is TRBD1 (6 bases). The CDR3 extends over 15 amino acids. Deletions cut 6 bases from V and 7 bases from J, with 19 bases between. Germline V CDR1 and CDR2: MNHNY, SVGAGI (reference sequence). The CDR3 bases are TGTGCCAGCAGCGACGACCGGGACAATCGGAACACCATATATTTT. This codes for CASSDDRDNRNTIYF.

The sample holds a few counts of this clone. The CDR3 sequence is CASSYSNAGGYGYTF. Written as DNA, the CDR3 is TGTGCCAGCAGTTACTCGAATGCTGGCGGCTATGGCTACACCTTC. V gene TRBV6-6 combines with J gene TRBJ1-2; D unresolved. The CDR3 is made up of 15 amino acids. Germline CDR1 reads MNHNY; CDR2 reads SVGAGI (reference sequence). Trimming removed 0 bases from V and 4 bases from J, with 12 bases in between.

This chain connects TRBV11-2 to TRBJ2-7; TRBD1 agrees at 11 bases. Germline V CDR1 and CDR2: SGHAT, FQNNGV. This CDR3 comprises 15 residues. The junction had 7 bases not matched to a gene; V was cut back by 2 bases and J by 7 bases. The CDR3 loop is CASSLIGTGGEEQYF. The DNA of the CDR3 is TGTGCCAGCAGCTTAATCGGGACAGGGGGTGAAGAGCAGTACTTC.

This clone was seen at least ten times. The chain uses TRBV7-9 and TRBJ2-7, with TRBD2 matching 9 bases. The length of the CDR3 is 14 residues. Losses at the gene ends were 5 bases for V and 2 bases for J; bases not matched to a gene: 4. Germline V lookup: CDR1 SEHNR, CDR2 FQNEAQ (reference sequence). CDR3 sequence: CASSRSGGPYEQYF. The CDR3 DNA follows: TGTGCCAGCAGCCGTAGCGGGGGTCCCTACGAGCAGTACTTC.